One and the same sample provided the 2 T cell receptor beta chains below, sequenced in a study of blood T cell repertoires in COVID-19. Assay: immunoSEQ multiplex PCR; the TCRdb copy retains only in-frame clones and omits some. The sample yields some 350,000 clones, approximately 86% seen once. The sequenced sample consisted of peripheral blood. The receptors were sampled from a human donor in a cohort sampled during active COVID-19.

This sequence joins TRBV2 and TRBJ2-2; 9 positions match TRBD2. CDR1 is SNHLY, CDR2 FYNNEI, per germline. J lost 1 base, V lost 7 bases, and 7 bases had no gene match. The CDR3 runs 16 residues. DNA of the CDR3: TGTGCCAGCAAAGAGAAACTAGCGGGGAACACCGGGGAGCTGTTTTTT. This encodes CASKEKLAGNTGELFF.

The rearrangement joins TRBV7-9 to TRBJ2-5; 10 bases are shared with TRBD2. With V trimmed by 5 bases and J by 0 bases, 9 bases remained unmatched. The CDR3 contains 17 residues. Germline V lookup: CDR1 SEHNR, CDR2 FQNEAQ (reference sequence). The DNA of the CDR3 is TGTGCCAGCAGCCCCCCCTTGACTAGCGGGTACCAAGAGACCCAGTACTTC. Amino acids: CASSPPLTSGYQETQYF.